This is a list of T cell receptor beta chains from one sample in a study of metastatic and nonmetastatic thyroid tumors. TCRdb called clones again from the PCR reads with MiXCR. The table shows about 40,000 clones, with approximately 10% occurring only once. What was sequenced was blood. The receptors stem from a female donor with papillary thyroid cancer or a benign thyroid nodule (not recorded which). Some clones in this sample may be carry-over from other donors' samples. Each CDR3 is given with its conserved first and last residue. Fields, in order: clone size, J gene, V gene, D gene, CDR3 protein, CDR3 DNA. D genes are given only for firm matches. For some rows the clone size is stated as once, few or many, or as a class when expanded; others skip it.

clone size: many; J gene: TRBJ2-3; V gene: TRBV11-3; D gene: .; CDR3 protein: CASSSRSSDTQYF; CDR3 DNA: TGTGCCAGCAGCTCCCGTTCAAGTGATACGCAGTATTTT
clone size: once; J gene: TRBJ1-1; V gene: TRBV11-3; D gene: .; CDR3 protein: CASSLGQGMRAFF; CDR3 DNA: TGTGCCAGCAGCTTAGGGCAGGGTATGAGAGCTTTCTTT
clone size: many; J gene: TRBJ2-7; V gene: TRBV18; D gene: .; CDR3 protein: CASSPGQIGPYEQYF; CDR3 DNA: TGTGCCAGCTCCCCGGGACAAATTGGGCCCTACGAGCAGTACTTC
clone size: many; J gene: TRBJ1-1; V gene: TRBV6-1; D gene: .; CDR3 protein: CASTLSVGAEAFF; CDR3 DNA: TGTGCCAGCACCCTCTCGGTAGGGGCTGAAGCTTTCTTT
clone size: many; J gene: TRBJ2-2; V gene: TRBV10-2; D gene: .; CDR3 protein: CASSEFAGGELFF; CDR3 DNA: TGCGCCAGCAGTGAGTTTGCGGGGGGGGAGCTGTTTTTT
clone size: many; J gene: TRBJ2-5; V gene: TRBV3-1; D gene: .; CDR3 protein: CASSQAYLSETQYF; CDR3 DNA: TGTGCCAGCAGCCAAGCGTATTTGTCGGAGACCCAGTACTTC
clone size: many; J gene: TRBJ1-1; V gene: TRBV5-4; D gene: .; CDR3 protein: CASSLGGPMNTEAFF; CDR3 DNA: TGTGCCAGCAGCTTGGGGGGGCCTATGAACACTGAAGCTTTCTTT
clone size: many; J gene: TRBJ2-7; V gene: TRBV19; D gene: TRBD2; CDR3 protein: CASSIPGLAGAEQYF; CDR3 DNA: TGTGCCAGTAGTATACCGGGACTAGCGGGAGCCGAGCAGTACTTC
clone size: many; J gene: TRBJ2-5; V gene: TRBV12-3/TRBV12-4; D gene: .; CDR3 protein: CASSFSWGETQYF; CDR3 DNA: TGTGCCAGCAGTTTTAGTTGGGGAGAGACCCAGTACTTC
clone size: many; J gene: TRBJ1-5; V gene: TRBV18; D gene: .; CDR3 protein: CASSGTQGGSQHF; CDR3 DNA: TGTGCCAGCTCCGGGACCCAGGGTGGGTCCCAGCATTTT
clone size: many; J gene: TRBJ2-3; V gene: TRBV6-4; D gene: .; CDR3 protein: CASSDSPTDTQYF; CDR3 DNA: TGTGCCAGCAGTGACTCCCCGACAGATACGCAGTATTTT
clone size: many; J gene: TRBJ2-2; V gene: TRBV18; D gene: .; CDR3 protein: CASSPEDSMNTGELFF; CDR3 DNA: TGTGCCAGCTCACCCGAGGATTCGATGAACACCGGGGAGCTGTTTTTT
clone size: many; J gene: TRBJ2-1; V gene: TRBV7-2; D gene: .; CDR3 protein: CASGWMGTPPEQFF; CDR3 DNA: TGTGCCAGCGGATGGATGGGGACACCTCCCGAGCAGTTCTTC
clone size: few; J gene: TRBJ2-1; V gene: TRBV28; D gene: .; CDR3 protein: CASSRSVGWNNEQFF; CDR3 DNA: TGTGCCAGCAGTCGATCCGTGGGGTGGAACAATGAGCAGTTCTTC
clone size: .; J gene: TRBJ2-3; V gene: TRBV11-2; D gene: TRBD2; CDR3 protein: CASSLVSSGSDTQYF; CDR3 DNA: TGTGCCAGCAGCTTAGTGTCTAGCGGGAGCGATACGCAGTATTTT
clone size: few; J gene: TRBJ1-2; V gene: TRBV11-2; D gene: .; CDR3 protein: CASSPPLGRESYGYTF; CDR3 DNA: TGTGCCAGCAGCCCCCCGCTCGGCAGGGAGAGCTATGGCTACACCTTC